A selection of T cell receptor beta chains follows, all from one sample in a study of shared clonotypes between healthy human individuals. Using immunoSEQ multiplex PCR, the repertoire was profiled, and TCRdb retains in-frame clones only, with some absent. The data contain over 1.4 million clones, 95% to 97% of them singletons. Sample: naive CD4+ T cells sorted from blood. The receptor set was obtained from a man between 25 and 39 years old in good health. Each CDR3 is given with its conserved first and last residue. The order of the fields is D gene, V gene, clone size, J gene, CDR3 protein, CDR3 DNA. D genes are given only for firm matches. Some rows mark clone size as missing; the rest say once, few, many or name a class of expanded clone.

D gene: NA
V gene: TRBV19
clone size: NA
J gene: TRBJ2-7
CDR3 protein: CASSRGRRGPRYEQYF
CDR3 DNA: TGTGCCAGTAGTAGGGGGCGGAGGGGACCACGTTACGAGCAGTACTTC

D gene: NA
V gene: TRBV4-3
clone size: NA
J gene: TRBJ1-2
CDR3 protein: CASSLRIVPDLYGYTF
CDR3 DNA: TGCGCCAGCAGCCTCCGGATCGTCCCTGATTTATATGGCTACACCTTC

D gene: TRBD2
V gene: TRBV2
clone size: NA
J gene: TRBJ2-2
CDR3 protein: CASSESDRGRVTGELFF
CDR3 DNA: TGTGCCAGCAGTGAATCGGATCGCGGGAGGGTTACCGGGGAGCTGTTTTTT

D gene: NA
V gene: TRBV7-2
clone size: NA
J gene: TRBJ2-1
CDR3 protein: CASSSSGSVSYNEQFF
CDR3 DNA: TGTGCCAGCAGCTCCTCAGGGAGCGTCTCCTACAATGAGCAGTTCTTC

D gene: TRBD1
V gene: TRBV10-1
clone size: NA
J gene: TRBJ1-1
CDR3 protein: CASSEGGQGATEAFF
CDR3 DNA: TGCGCCAGCAGTGAGGGGGGACAGGGGGCGACTGAAGCTTTCTTT

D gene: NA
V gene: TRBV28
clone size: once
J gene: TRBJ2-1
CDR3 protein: CASSFLSSYNEQFF
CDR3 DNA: TGTGCCAGCAGTTTTCTGAGCTCCTACAATGAGCAGTTCTTC

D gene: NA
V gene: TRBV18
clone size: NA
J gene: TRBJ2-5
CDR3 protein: CASSPSETQYF
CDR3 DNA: TGTGCCAGCTCACCAAGTGAGACCCAGTACTTC

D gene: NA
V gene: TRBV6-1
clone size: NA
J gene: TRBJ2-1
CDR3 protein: CASSVNYNEQFF
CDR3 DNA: TGTGCCAGCAGTGTCAACTACAATGAGCAGTTCTTC

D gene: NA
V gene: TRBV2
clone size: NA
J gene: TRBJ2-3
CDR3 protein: CASKIVPSPSTDTQYF
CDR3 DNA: TGTGCCAGCAAGATCGTCCCAAGCCCCAGCACAGATACGCAGTATTTT

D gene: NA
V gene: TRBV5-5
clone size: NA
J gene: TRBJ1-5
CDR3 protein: CASSSGPGQPQHF
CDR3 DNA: TGTGCCAGCAGCTCTGGACCCGGGCAGCCCCAGCATTTT

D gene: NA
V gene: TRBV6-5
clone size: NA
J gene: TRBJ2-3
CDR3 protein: CASSFSLSGSADTQYF
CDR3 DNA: TGTGCCAGCAGTTTCTCCCTTTCGGGAAGCGCAGATACGCAGTATTTT

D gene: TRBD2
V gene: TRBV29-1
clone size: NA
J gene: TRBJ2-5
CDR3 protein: CSVQGVQREGQETQYF
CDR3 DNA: TGCAGCGTCCAGGGGGTGCAGCGGGAGGGCCAAGAGACCCAGTACTTC

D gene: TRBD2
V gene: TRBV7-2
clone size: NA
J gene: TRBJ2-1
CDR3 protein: CASSSLTSGRINEQFF
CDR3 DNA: TGTGCCAGCAGCTCCTTGACTAGCGGGAGGATAAATGAGCAGTTCTTC

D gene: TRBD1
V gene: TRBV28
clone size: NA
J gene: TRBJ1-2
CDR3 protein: CASSLWAGGGNYGYTF
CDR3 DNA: TGTGCCAGCAGTTTATGGGCAGGGGGTGGCAACTATGGCTACACCTTC

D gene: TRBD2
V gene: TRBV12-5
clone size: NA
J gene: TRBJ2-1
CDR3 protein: CASGLVMISGRAGNEQFF
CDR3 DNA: TGTGCTAGTGGTTTGGTAATGATTAGCGGGAGGGCCGGTAATGAGCAGTTCTTC

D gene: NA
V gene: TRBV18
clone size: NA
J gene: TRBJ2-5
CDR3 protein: CASSKGLGYQETQYF
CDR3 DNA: TGTGCCAGCTCAAAGGGGCTAGGGTACCAAGAGACCCAGTACTTC

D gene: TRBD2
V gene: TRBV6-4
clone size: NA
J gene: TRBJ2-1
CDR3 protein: CASSPGLAAYNEQFF
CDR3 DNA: TGTGCCAGCAGCCCGGGACTAGCGGCCTACAATGAGCAGTTCTTC

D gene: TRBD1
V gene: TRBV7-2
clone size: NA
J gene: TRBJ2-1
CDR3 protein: CASSPDRGSYNEQFF
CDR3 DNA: TGTGCCAGCAGCCCCGACAGGGGCAGCTACAATGAGCAGTTCTTC

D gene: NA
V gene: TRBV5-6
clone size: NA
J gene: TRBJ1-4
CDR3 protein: CASSVNGLSGMGEKLFF
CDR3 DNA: TGTGCCAGCAGCGTGAATGGACTGAGTGGGATGGGAGAAAAACTGTTTTTT

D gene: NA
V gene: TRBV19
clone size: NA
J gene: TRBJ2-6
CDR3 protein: CASSRGKGSGANVLTF
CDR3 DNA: TGTGCCAGTAGTCGCGGTAAAGGCTCTGGGGCCAACGTCCTGACTTTC

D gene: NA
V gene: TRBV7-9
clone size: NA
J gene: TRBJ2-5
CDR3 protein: CASSSLPAETQYF
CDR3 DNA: TGTGCCAGCAGCTCCCTGCCGGCAGAGACCCAGTACTTC

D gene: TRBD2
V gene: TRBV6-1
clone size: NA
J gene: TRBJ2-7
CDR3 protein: CASSEVGRLGEQYF
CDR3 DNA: TGTGCCAGCAGTGAGGTCGGGAGGCTAGGGGAGCAGTACTTC

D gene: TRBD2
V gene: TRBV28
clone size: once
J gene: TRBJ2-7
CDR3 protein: CASSFPAPSGRTYEQYF
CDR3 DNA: TGTGCCAGCAGTTTCCCCGCCCCTAGCGGTAGAACCTACGAGCAGTACTTC

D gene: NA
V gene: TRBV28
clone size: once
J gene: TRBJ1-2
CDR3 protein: CASSLPDRYRNYGYTF
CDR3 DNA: TGTGCCAGCAGTTTACCCGACAGGTACAGGAACTATGGCTACACCTTC

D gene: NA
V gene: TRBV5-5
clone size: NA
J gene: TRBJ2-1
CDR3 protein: CASSSPGSNEQFF
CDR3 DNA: TGTGCCAGCAGCTCCCCCGGGAGCAATGAGCAGTTCTTC

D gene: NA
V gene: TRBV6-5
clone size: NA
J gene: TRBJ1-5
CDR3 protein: CASRKENRNQPQHF
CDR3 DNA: TGTGCCAGCCGGAAGGAGAACCGCAATCAGCCCCAGCATTTT

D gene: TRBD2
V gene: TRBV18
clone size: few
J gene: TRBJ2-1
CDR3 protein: CASSLGGSSYNEQFF
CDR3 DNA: TGTGCCAGCTCATTAGGCGGGAGCTCCTACAATGAGCAGTTCTTC

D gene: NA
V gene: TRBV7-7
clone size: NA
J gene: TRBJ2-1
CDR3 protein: CASSLRDGLNEQFF
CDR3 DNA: TGTGCCAGCAGCTTAAGGGACGGTCTCAATGAGCAGTTCTTC

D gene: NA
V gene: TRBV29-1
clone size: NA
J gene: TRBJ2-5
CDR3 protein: CSVQLGPETQYF
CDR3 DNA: TGCAGCGTTCAGTTGGGGCCAGAGACCCAGTACTTC

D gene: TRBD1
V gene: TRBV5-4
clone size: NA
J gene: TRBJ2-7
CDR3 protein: CASSHGTGSNLYHEQYF
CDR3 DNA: TGTGCCAGCAGCCACGGGACAGGGTCGAATCTATACCACGAGCAGTACTTC

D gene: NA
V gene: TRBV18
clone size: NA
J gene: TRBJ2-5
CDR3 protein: CASSPPGWETQYF
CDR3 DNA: TGTGCCAGCTCACCACCGGGGTGGGAGACCCAGTACTTC

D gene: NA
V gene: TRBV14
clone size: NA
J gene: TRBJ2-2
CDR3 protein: CASSQDGRGRRLSGELFF
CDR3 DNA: TGTGCCAGCAGCCAAGATGGAAGGGGCAGAAGGTTATCCGGGGAGCTGTTTTTT

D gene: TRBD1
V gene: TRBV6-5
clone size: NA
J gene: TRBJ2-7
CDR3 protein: CASSYTGEREQYF
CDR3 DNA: TGTGCCAGCAGTTATACAGGGGAGCGGGAGCAGTACTTC

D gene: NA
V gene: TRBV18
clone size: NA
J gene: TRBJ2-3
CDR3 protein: CASSLGPPGTDTQYF
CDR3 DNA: TGTGCCAGCTCACTTGGACCCCCGGGTACAGATACGCAGTATTTT

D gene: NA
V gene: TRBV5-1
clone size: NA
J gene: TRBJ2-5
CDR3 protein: CASSLAGVYQETQYF
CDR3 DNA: TGCGCCAGCAGCTTGGCAGGGGTATACCAAGAGACCCAGTACTTC

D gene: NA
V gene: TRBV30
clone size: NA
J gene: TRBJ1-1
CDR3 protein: CAWSWDTEAFF
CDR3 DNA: TGTGCCTGGAGTTGGGACACTGAAGCTTTCTTT

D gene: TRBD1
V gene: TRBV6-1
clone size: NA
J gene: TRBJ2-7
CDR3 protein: CASSEKQDRASYEQYF
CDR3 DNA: TGTGCCAGCAGTGAAAAGCAGGACAGGGCGTCCTACGAGCAGTACTTC

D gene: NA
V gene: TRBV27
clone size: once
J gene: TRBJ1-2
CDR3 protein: CATTPGVGSYGYTF
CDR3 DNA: TGTGCCACTACACCCGGTGTGGGGTCCTATGGCTACACCTTC

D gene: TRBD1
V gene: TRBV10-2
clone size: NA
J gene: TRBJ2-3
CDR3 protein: CASIEQSRGPDTQYF
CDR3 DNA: TGCGCCAGCATTGAGCAGAGTAGGGGGCCAGATACGCAGTATTTT

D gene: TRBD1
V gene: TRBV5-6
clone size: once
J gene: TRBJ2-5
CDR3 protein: CASSLVGWGTEETQYF
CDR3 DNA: TGTGCCAGCAGCTTGGTGGGCTGGGGGACAGAAGAGACCCAGTACTTC